This is a list of T cell receptor beta chains from one sample in a study of blood T cell repertoires in COVID-19. Sequencing was performed with immunoSEQ multiplex PCR; in TCRdb, only in-frame clones are kept and a portion is missing. The sample consists of approximately 200,000 clones, around 95% of them appearing once. The sequenced sample consisted of peripheral blood. Source of these receptors: a man aged 25-45 years with COVID-19, enrolled during active disease. The CDR3 runs from the conserved cysteine through the conserved F or W. D genes are given only for firm matches. Size is stated for part of the rows, as once, few or many counts, or as a class when the clone is expanded.

TRBV2,.,TRBJ1-2,.,CASSIGGPGYGYTF,TGTGCCAGCAGTATCGGGGGGCCGGGCTATGGCTACACCTTC
TRBV11-3,once,TRBJ1-2,.,CASSLGRDTYNYGYTF,TGTGCCAGCAGCTTAGGTCGAGACACCTATAACTATGGCTACACCTTC
TRBV10-2,.,TRBJ1-4,TRBD1,CASHGGTAEKLFF,TGCGCCAGTCACGGAGGGACAGCCGAAAAACTGTTTTTT
TRBV18,.,TRBJ2-7,TRBD1,CASSPGGQVYEQYF,TGTGCCAGCTCACCAGGGGGACAGGTCTACGAGCAGTACTTC
TRBV14,.,TRBJ1-1,.,CASSQGWGGRTEAFF,TGTGCCAGCAGCCAAGGATGGGGGGGGAGGACTGAAGCTTTCTTT
TRBV4-1,.,TRBJ1-2,TRBD1,CASSQARGQGDTF,TGCGCCAGCAGCCAAGCCAGGGGCCAGGGGGACACCTTC
TRBV7-9,once,TRBJ1-1,.,CASSLRGGGKKDTEAFF,TGTGCCAGCAGCCTGAGGGGAGGTGGGAAGAAGGACACTGAAGCTTTCTTT
TRBV20-1,.,TRBJ1-4,.,CSASWDYEKLFF,TGCAGTGCTAGTTGGGACTATGAAAAACTGTTTTTT
TRBV10-1,.,TRBJ1-2,.,CASSESQSYGYTF,TGCGCCAGCAGTGAATCCCAGTCCTATGGCTACACCTTC
TRBV5-1,.,TRBJ1-3,.,CASSLDRPSGNTIYF,TGCGCCAGCAGCTTGGACAGACCCTCTGGAAACACCATATATTTT
TRBV18,.,TRBJ1-1,.,CASSPPGVSRNTEAFF,TGTGCCAGCTCACCACCGGGCGTTTCAAGGAACACTGAAGCTTTCTTT
TRBV29-1,.,TRBJ2-7,.,CSFRPPSSYEQYF,TGCAGCTTCCGTCCACCTAGCTCCTACGAGCAGTACTTC
TRBV5-4,.,TRBJ2-7,.,CASSLGGQITYEQYF,TGTGCCAGCAGCTTGGGGGGACAAATTACCTACGAGCAGTACTTC
TRBV9,.,TRBJ2-5,TRBD1,CASSVGTGQETQYF,TGTGCCAGCAGCGTAGGGACAGGTCAAGAGACCCAGTACTTC
TRBV19,.,TRBJ2-5,TRBD2,CASSIERGATSETQYF,TGTGCCAGTAGTATAGAGCGGGGGGCAACCTCGGAGACCCAGTACTTC
TRBV3-1/TRBV3-2,.,TRBJ1-2,.,CASSLYGVESNYGYTF,TGTGCCAGCAGCCTCTACGGGGTGGAGTCAAACTATGGCTACACCTTC